This T cell receptor (beta chain) was recorded in a study of blood T cells in healthy people across ages. There are a few counts of this clonotype. A second PCR, run for about 6 to 12 cycles, used a sample-barcoded 5' primer plus a J-beta primer mix. TCRdb re-analysed the 5' RACE reads in MiXCR, keeping a single row per CDR3 protein. The sample shows more than 650,000 distinct CDR3 sequences, roughly 24% of them seen only once. Separately, the same data were catalogued under a study of T cells of mothers and their children.

The clonotype originates from a boy younger than 18 in good health. Sequences were obtained from blood.

In DNA, the CDR3 is TGTGCCAGCAGCCAAGGGGAACGGGGTCGGCAGTTCTTC. Its protein product is CASSQGERGRQFF. The chain links TRBV4-2 to TRBJ2-1; TRBD2 might be the D (5 bases). The CDR3 is 13 amino acids. V lost 1 base and J 12 bases, leaving 13 bases between the germline ends. The V gene's germline CDR1 is LGHNA and CDR2 YNFKEQ.